This TCR beta chain is drawn from a study of T and B cells in COVID-19 patients (dated by TCRdb to about 2020). In the study overall: Using TRB and IGH repertoire sequencing of peripheral blood, the study characterized adaptive immunity in COVID-19 patients who had active infection or had recovered. A recovered cohort comprised more than 15 patients contributing about 20 samples, mostly after mild to moderate COVID-19 managed as outpatients. Median age was approximately 35 years in the recovered cohort versus 67 years in the active-infection cohort. Critical illness requiring mechanical ventilation or ECMO was present in about 65% of the 20 patients in the active-infection cohort. In the active-infection cohort, about 90% of the 20 patients had comorbidities linked to unfavorable COVID-19 outcome. Over 8 million TCR sequences were analysed from a TCR and BCR sequence repository that comprised 35 or so patients and approximately 69 time points. Because samples were available both during active disease and after recovery, a couple of patients were counted in both the recovered and the active cohorts. An age-matched reference group of around 42 healthy donors negative for COVID-19 antibodies served as the comparison for repertoire analyses. As many as 9 follow-up blood samples were taken per patient, and some of the samples covered different disease stages within the same individual.

Points the paper makes about the study in general: Strongly skewed TRBV/TRBJ gene usage was reported in patients with COVID-19. A total of approximately 2,300 exclusive TCR clusters, including a few dozen low-pGen clusters, were found in the recovered cohort. Specific T cell subsets (CD4+/Treg/CD8+) and sorted SARS-CoV-2-responsive or tetramer+ T cells had not yet been sequenced, and these experiments were ongoing. In active COVID-19, TRB repertoires were highly clonal, while at recovery, diversity and richness increased above the levels seen in healthy donors. The size of the cohort was considered insufficient for assessing HLA contributions to COVID-19 susceptibility or severity. Blood samples from mildly ill patients during symptoms and early samples from severe cases were scarce. Prospective validation of the reported TCR clusters was stated to be required before clinical use.

Measured from the cysteine to the phenylalanine, the CDR3 is 14 residues long. Only the CDR3 portion is preserved as DNA: 42 bases, with reading frame beginning at the first base. V and J lose 2 bases and 5 bases, and a span of 9 bases separates them. TCRdb names Illumina MiSeq as the instrument used. TRB rearrangements were amplified by multiplex PCR with BIOMED2 TRB-A/B primer pools. Illumina-compatible adapters and 7-nucleotide sample barcodes were attached to the amplicons in two consecutive PCRs. All library PCRs used Phusion HS II polymerase. The amplicons were purified from gel with the NucleoSpin Gel and PCR Clean-up kit, measured on Qubit, and then pooled at 4 to 5 nM. Before Illumina next-generation sequencing, the quality of the amplicon pool was assessed on an Agilent 2100 Bioanalyzer. The source study handled its data this way. MiXCR 3.0.8 with the default MiXCR reference library was used to annotate TRB rearrangements. Non-productive reads and sequences with fewer than 2 reads were removed, and each unique CDR3 nucleotide sequence was counted as one clone. Clonality, diversity, richness and V-J gene usage were computed in R 3.5.1. GLIPH2 was used to cluster TCRs based on CDR3 similarity, and OLGA was used to calculate the generation probabilities. GLIPH2 clusters were kept only when the clusters contained at least four unique TCR clonotypes present in at least three individuals. Clones were called with MiXCR by TCRdb after fastp trimmed the public reads at Q25, and only in-frame beta chains were retained. Records with the same CDR3 protein are collapsed into one entry carrying the most frequent genes and DNA. TCRdb's processing, not the study's, gives the V and J calls here. The sample data list 3,500 or so distinct CDR3 sequences, and roughly 27% of these were observed just once. The ten largest clones represent roughly two thirds of the sample.

Worth noting for this clonotype: Its antigen target is currently unknown. Base qualities are missing; no much larger clone stands one base away.

Genomic DNA extracted from blood, in amounts of roughly 230-550 ng, served as the starting material for amplifying TRB repertoires. The clonotype was recovered from a human donor with active COVID-19. The donor label of this sample is uncertain. Rearrangement joined TRBV12-3 or TRBV12-4 to TRBJ2-2, with a tentative D gene TRBD1 over 6 matching bases. Specimen: blood. In nucleotide form, the sequence is TGTGCCAGCAGTTTACAGGGGTGGACCGGGGAGCTGTTTTTT. Translated, this gives CASSLQGWTGELFF.